The 4 T cell receptor beta chains below were found in one sample sequenced in a study of shared clonotypes between healthy human individuals. Assay: immunoSEQ multiplex PCR; the TCRdb copy retains only in-frame clones and omits some. The sample includes under 850,000 clones, roughly 92% seen only once; the top ten take 24%. Naive CD8 cells lacked CD45RO, underwent positive selection for CCR7 and left out terminally differentiated effector memory CD45RA+ cells. Sequences were obtained from naive CD8+ T cells sorted from blood. The source of these receptors is a man aged 30 to 45 in good health.

The CDR3 region has the DNA TGTGCCAGCTATCTCCAAGGGCTAGCGGGGCGGAACTCCTACAATGAGCAGTTCTTC. Its protein is CASYLQGLAGRNSYNEQFF. The V gene is TRBV27, the J gene TRBJ2-1; 9 bases agree with TRBD2. V shed 8 bases, J shed 0 bases, and the junction held 17 bases outside the gene matches. The CDR3 covers 19 residues. Germline CDR1 MNHEY, CDR2 SMNVEV (reference sequence).

The V call is TRBV7-9, the J call TRBJ2-7; possibly TRBD2 for D (5 bases). CDR1 and CDR2 from the germline V gene are SEHNR and FQNEAQ (reference sequence). V lost 4 bases to trimming and J lost 3 bases, with 13 bases between them. The length of the CDR3 is 14 residues. The CDR3 sequence is CASSSSLGSYEQYF. In nucleotides, the CDR3 is TGTGCCAGCAGCTCCAGTCTGGGGAGCTACGAGCAGTACTTC.

The chain uses TRBV6-7 and TRBJ2-1; D is undetermined. TRBV6-7 is an ORF, with its function uncertain. The CDR3 loop spans 11 amino acids. V lost 6 bases to trimming and J lost 5 bases, with 5 bases between them. In DNA, the CDR3 is TGTGCCAGCAGCGGCCACAATGAGCAGTTCTTC. It specifies CASSGHNEQFF.

The rearrangement uses TRBV30 and TRBJ2-7; tentatively, D is TRBD1 or TRBD2 (5 bases each). V lost 1 base, J lost 7 bases, and 20 bases lay in between. There are 15 residues in the CDR3. The V gene's germline CDR1 is GTSNPN and CDR2 SVGIG (reference sequence). This chain's CDR3 is CAWSGVGTRGVEQYF. For the CDR3, the DNA is TGTGCCTGGAGTGGTGTGGGCACACGAGGGGTGGAGCAGTACTTC.